This T cell receptor (beta chain) emerged from a study of vaccination and CD4 T cells after COVID-19. Treatment reported: approximately nine-day PBMC culture with coronavirus spike peptide pools or control peptides (ViraFEST assay). This clonotype was recorded a few times. Its specificity is not known. This CDR3 is built from 13 residues. Sequencing of cultured CD4+ T cell DNA used the Oncomine TCR Beta short-read assay. TCRdb re-called the PCR reads through MiXCR, storing one row per CDR3 protein. Of about 5,500 distinct CDR3 sequences detected, roughly 30% appear once; the ten largest clones hold more than 20%.

The chain recombines TRBV21-1 with TRBJ2-7. TRBV21-1 is a pseudogene. The sample consisted of CD4+ T cells from blood, cultured in vitro, taken after SARS-CoV-2 vaccination. The source of this sequence is a human donor who had recovered from COVID-19. In nucleotides, the CDR3 is TGTGCCAGCAGCAACAGGGGCTCCTACGAGCAGTACTTC. Translation: CASSNRGSYEQYF.